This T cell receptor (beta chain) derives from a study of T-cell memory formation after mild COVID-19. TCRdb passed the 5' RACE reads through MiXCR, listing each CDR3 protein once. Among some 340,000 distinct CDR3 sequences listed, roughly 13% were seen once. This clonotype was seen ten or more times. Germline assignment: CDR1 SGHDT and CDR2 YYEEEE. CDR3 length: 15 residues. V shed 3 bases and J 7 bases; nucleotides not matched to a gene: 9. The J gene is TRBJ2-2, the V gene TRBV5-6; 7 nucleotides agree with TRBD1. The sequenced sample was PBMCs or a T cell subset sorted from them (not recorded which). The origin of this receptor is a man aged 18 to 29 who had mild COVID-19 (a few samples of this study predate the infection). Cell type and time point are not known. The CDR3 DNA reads TGTGCCAGCAGCTCACCTAGGGGGCCTGGCGGGGAGCTGTTTTTT. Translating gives CASSSPRGPGGELFF.